These 13 T cell receptor beta chains were all obtained from the same sample, sequenced in a study of blood T cell repertoires in COVID-19. The table came from immunoSEQ multiplex PCR; TCRdb's copy has only in-frame clones and leaves some out. This sample yields about 270,000 clones, of which approximately 91% are seen a single time; 1% belongs to the top ten. The sequencing sample was made of PBMCs or T cells enriched from blood (not recorded which). The receptors derive from a woman in her 30s who had recovered from COVID-19.

The chain employs TRBV10-3 and TRBJ1-1; tentative D call: TRBD1 (6 bases). This CDR3 is 13 amino acids long. Trimming cost V 7 bases and J 6 bases, with 15 bases left between them. The germline V gene has CDR1 ENHRY and CDR2 SYGVKD. The CDR3 sequence is CAITRTARAEAFF. The DNA of the CDR3 is TGTGCCATCACGCGGACAGCTAGGGCTGAAGCTTTCTTT.

This clone was observed a single time. The genes are TRBV23-1 and TRBJ1-4; weak D call: TRBD1 (5 bases). TRBV23-1 is sorted into the ORF group, with uncertain function. The CDR3 extends over 16 amino acids. V was trimmed by 4 bases and J by 10 bases, leaving 22 bases between them. CDR3 region: CASSPKAQAGLGKLFF. In nucleotides, the CDR3 is TGCGCCAGCAGTCCCAAAGCACAGGCGGGGTTGGGAAAACTGTTTTTT.

The J gene is TRBJ1-2, the V gene TRBV7-3; D not resolved. V shed 5 bases and J shed 5 bases, with 15 bases lying between them. The germline CDR1 and CDR2 sequences are SGHTA and FQGTGA. This CDR3 contains 14 residues. The CDR3 reads CASSPSGEGYGYTF. The CDR3 nucleotides read TGTGCCAGCAGCCCCTCCGGGGAAGGGTATGGCTACACCTTC. Combining the CDR3 with reference TRBV7-3 and TRBJ1-2 gives the whole variable domain GAGVSQTPSNKVTEKGKYVELRCDPISGHTALYWYRQSLGQGPEFLIYFQGTGAADDSGLPNDRFFAVRPEGSVSTLKIQRTERGDSAVYLCASSPSGEGYGYTFGSGTRLTVV.

The J gene is TRBJ2-7, the V gene TRBV5-4, with D perhaps TRBD2 (5 bases). This CDR3 is built from 15 residues. The V end was cut by 0 bases, the J end by 0 bases, with 10 bases between. Germline loops: CDR1 SGHNT, CDR2 YYREEE (reference sequence). CDR3 bases: TGTGCCAGCAGCTTGGTAGGGAGTGGCTCCTACGAGCAGTACTTC. This sequence encodes CASSLVGSGSYEQYF.

V usage is TRBV21-1 and J usage is TRBJ1-2. TRBV21-1 is labeled a pseudogene. This CDR3 is built from 12 residues. CDR3 region: CASSKRERGYTF. CDR3 in DNA: TGTGCCAGCAGCAAGAGGGAGAGAGGCTACACCTTC.

This clone was recorded many times. This chain uses TRBV7-9 with TRBJ2-1; no clear D. The CDR3 spans 15 residues. Germline loops: CDR1 SEHNR, CDR2 FQNEAQ (reference sequence). Trimming cost V 10 bases and J 8 bases, with 24 bases left between them. The chain's CDR3 is CAINLVAVGFDEQFF. CDR3 DNA sequence: TGTGCCATCAACCTCGTGGCGGTGGGTTTCGATGAGCAGTTCTTC.

This chain links TRBV5-1 with TRBJ2-2, with TRBD2 matching over 13 bases. This CDR3 has 18 residues. Trimming cost V 3 bases and J 4 bases; bases outside gene matches: 9. CDR1 SGHRS and CDR2 YFSETQ come from the germline V gene. The CDR3 bases are TGCGCCAGCAGCTCCGGACTAGCGGGAGTCGGTAGCACCGGGGAGCTGTTTTTT. It encodes CASSSGLAGVGSTGELFF. The full variable domain, completed using reference TRBV5-1 and TRBJ2-2, is KAGVTQTPRYLIKTRGQQVTLSCSPISGHRSVSWYQQTPGQGLQFLFEYFSETQRNKGNFPGRFSGRQFSNSRSEMNVSTLELGDSALYLCASSSGLAGVGSTGELFFGEGSRLTVL.

The V gene is TRBV7-9, the J gene TRBJ1-1, with 7 bases matching TRBD1. The CDR3 contains 16 residues. The J segment lost 3 bases and the V segment lost 2 bases, leaving 9 bases of the junction unmatched. Germline assignment: CDR1 SEHNR and CDR2 FQNEAQ (reference sequence). As DNA, the CDR3 is TGTGCCAGCAGCTTACCTATCACAGGGGATTACACTGAAGCTTTCTTT. Its protein is CASSLPITGDYTEAFF.

V usage is TRBV27 and J usage is TRBJ1-5; the D gene is possibly TRBD1 (5 bases). This CDR3 region has 14 residues. V lost 5 bases and J lost 6, with 14 bases in between. From germline, CDR1 is MNHEY and CDR2 SMNVEV (reference sequence). CDR3 sequence reads: CASSQVGLSQPQHF. The CDR3 nucleotides are TGTGCCAGCAGTCAGGTGGGACTCTCTCAGCCCCAGCATTTT.

The chain recombines TRBV4-1 with TRBJ1-3; D call uncertain. In germline, CDR1 is MGHRA, CDR2 YSYEKL. The CDR3 sequence is 18 residues long. Trimming stripped 0 bases from V and 0 bases from J, with 15 bases between. The CDR3 protein is CASSQDAVVGFSGNTIYF. The CDR3 nucleotides are TGCGCCAGCAGCCAAGATGCGGTTGTCGGATTCTCTGGAAACACCATATATTTT.

The CDR3 loop is CASSNRLSGGATDTQYF. In nucleotides, the CDR3 is TGTGCCAGCAGCAACCGACTAAGCGGGGGGGCAACAGATACGCAGTATTTT. The chain recombines TRBV9 with TRBJ2-3; 10 bases align to TRBD2. Trimming took 4 bases from V and 3 from J; bases not matched to a gene: 11. The germline V gene encodes CDR1 SGDLS and CDR2 YYNGEE. The CDR3 has 17 amino acids.

This chain uses TRBV28 with TRBJ1-2; 8 bases agree with TRBD1. This CDR3 region has 16 residues. The V gene end was trimmed by 5 bases and the J gene end by 6 bases; junction bases not matched to a gene: 14. CDR1 and CDR2 from the germline V gene are MDHEN and SYDVKM. The CDR3 here is CASSNLSGQGNDGYTF. The CDR3 DNA sequence: TGTGCCAGCAGTAACCTAAGTGGACAGGGAAATGATGGCTACACCTTC.

This sequence joins TRBV7-3 and TRBJ2-1; no firm D call. Germline lookup yields CDR1 SGHTA and CDR2 FQGTGA. This CDR3 is 17 amino acids long. The V gene lost 2 bases and the J gene lost 5 bases, with 19 bases spanning the gap. The chain's CDR3 is CASSLGQDLPINNEQFF. The DNA of the CDR3 is TGTGCCAGCAGCTTAGGCCAAGACTTGCCAATAAACAATGAGCAGTTCTTC.